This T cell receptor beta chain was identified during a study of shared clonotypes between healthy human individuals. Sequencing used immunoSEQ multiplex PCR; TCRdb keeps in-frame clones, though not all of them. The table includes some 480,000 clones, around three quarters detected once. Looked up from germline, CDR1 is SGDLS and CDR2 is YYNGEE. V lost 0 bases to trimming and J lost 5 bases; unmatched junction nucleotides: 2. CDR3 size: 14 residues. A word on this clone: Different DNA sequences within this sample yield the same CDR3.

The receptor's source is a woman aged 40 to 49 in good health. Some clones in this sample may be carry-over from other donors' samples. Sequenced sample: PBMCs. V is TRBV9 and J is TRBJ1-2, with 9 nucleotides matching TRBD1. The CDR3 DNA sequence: TGTGCCAGCAGCGTAGGGGACAGGGCTTATGGCTACACCTTC. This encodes CASSVGDRAYGYTF. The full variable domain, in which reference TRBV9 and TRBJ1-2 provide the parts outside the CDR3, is DSGVTQTPKHLITATGQRVTLRCSPRSGDLSVYWYQQSLDQGLQFLIQYYNGEERAKGNILERFSAQQFPDLHSELNLSSLELGDSALYFCASSVGDRAYGYTFGSGTRLTVV.